This T cell receptor (beta chain) was recovered during a study of T-cell reconstitution after alpha-beta-depleted transplantation in children. Study results and limitations: At one year after transplant, newly produced T cells mostly accounted for T-cell counts and diversity. Expanded clones from the graft, numbering several hundred, reportedly supplied alpha-beta T cells about two months after transplant.

This clonotype was seen only a few times. Its antigen remains unidentified. The V gene's germline CDR1 is MGHRA and CDR2 YSYEKL. This CDR3 is 13 amino acids long. The ends were cut back, 2 bases at V and 9 bases at J, with 11 bases in the middle. Unique molecular identifiers were used to barcode this TCRbeta library. TCRdb used MiXCR to reprocess the PCR reads, holding one entry per CDR3 protein. The repertoire holds fewer than 1 million distinct CDR3 sequences, with approximately 15% as singletons. The chain is built from TRBV4-1 and TRBJ1-5; no definite D call. Specimen: PBMCs, mostly from graft donor cells, collected 360 days after TCRalphabeta/CD19-depleted stem cell transplant. The origin of this receptor is a male patient aged 10 to 17 who had a stem cell transplant for acute lymphoblastic leukemia, so the T cells may come from the graft donor. In DNA, the CDR3 is TGCGCCAGCAGCCAAATCCCTGTGAGGCCCCAGCATTTT. Protein product: CASSQIPVRPQHF.